Shown below are 3 T cell receptor beta chains from a single sample sequenced in a study of OX40 agonist ivuxolimab in advanced cancers. Only in-frame clones appear in the TCRdb table, and some are missing; sequencing was by immunoSEQ multiplex PCR. The sample lists some 38,000 clones, approximately 90% occurring once. Sequenced here: CD4+ or CD8+ T cells sorted from blood, sampled in a trial of the OX40 agonist ivuxolimab. These receptors came from an adult with an advanced solid tumor such as melanoma, head and neck, liver or kidney cancer.

This rearrangement joins TRBV28 to TRBJ1-2; D ambiguous. The V gene's germline CDR1 is MDHEN and CDR2 SYDVKM. The CDR3 runs 14 residues. Trimming took off 6 bases at V and 4 bases at J, with 15 bases between the two ends. The CDR3 protein is CASSLREGSYGYTF. CDR3 nucleotides: TGTGCCAGCAGCCTCCGGGAGGGCAGCTATGGCTACACCTTC.

This chain uses TRBV11-3 with TRBJ2-7; possible D gene TRBD1, 6 bases. The CDR3 sequence is 17 residues long. Germline V gene lookup returns CDR1 SGHNT and CDR2 YENEEA. Trimming removed 4 bases at V and 0 bases at J, with 19 bases between. Here the CDR3 reads CASSYATGQIGSYEQYF. Here the CDR3 DNA reads TGTGCCAGCAGCTACGCAACCGGACAGATAGGCTCCTACGAGCAGTACTTC.

The chain combines TRBV5-1 with TRBJ2-3; the D is unclear. From germline, CDR1 is SGHRS and CDR2 YFSETQ. V shed 5 bases and J shed 0 bases, with 4 bases lying between them. The length of the CDR3 is 12 residues. CDR3 nucleotides: TGCGCCAGCAGTTCTAGCACAGATACGCAGTATTTT. Translated: CASSSSTDTQYF.